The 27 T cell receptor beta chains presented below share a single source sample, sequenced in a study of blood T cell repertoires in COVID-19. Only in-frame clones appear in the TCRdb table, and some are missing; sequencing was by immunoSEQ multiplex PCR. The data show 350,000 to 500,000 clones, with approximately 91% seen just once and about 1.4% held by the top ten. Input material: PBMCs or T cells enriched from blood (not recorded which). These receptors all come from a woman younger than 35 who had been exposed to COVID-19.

CDR3 bases: TGTGCCAGCAGCCAAATAACAGGGGGTCCAGATACGCAGTATTTT. The encoded protein is CASSQITGGPDTQYF. The chain carries TRBV7-6 and TRBJ2-3; 8 positions agree with TRBD1. Trimming cost V 5 bases and J 4 bases; bases outside gene matches: 8. In germline, CDR1 is SGHVS, CDR2 FNYEAQ. There are 15 residues in the CDR3.

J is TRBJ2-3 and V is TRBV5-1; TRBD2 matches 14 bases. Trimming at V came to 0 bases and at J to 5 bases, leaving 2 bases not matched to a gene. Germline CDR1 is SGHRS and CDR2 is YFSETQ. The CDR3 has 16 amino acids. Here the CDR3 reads CASSLEGLAGGDTQYF. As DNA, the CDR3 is TGCGCCAGCAGCTTGGAAGGACTAGCGGGAGGAGATACGCAGTATTTT. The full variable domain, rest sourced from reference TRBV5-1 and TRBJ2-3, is KAGVTQTPRYLIKTRGQQVTLSCSPISGHRSVSWYQQTPGQGLQFLFEYFSETQRNKGNFPGRFSGRQFSNSRSEMNVSTLELGDSALYLCASSLEGLAGGDTQYFGPGTRLTVL.

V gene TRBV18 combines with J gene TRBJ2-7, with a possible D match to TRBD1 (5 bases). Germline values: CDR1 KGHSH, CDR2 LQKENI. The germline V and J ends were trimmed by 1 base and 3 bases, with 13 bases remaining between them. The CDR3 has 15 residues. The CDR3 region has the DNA TGTGCCAGCTCACCACTGGTGCAGGGATTCTACGAGCAGTACTTC. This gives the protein CASSPLVQGFYEQYF.

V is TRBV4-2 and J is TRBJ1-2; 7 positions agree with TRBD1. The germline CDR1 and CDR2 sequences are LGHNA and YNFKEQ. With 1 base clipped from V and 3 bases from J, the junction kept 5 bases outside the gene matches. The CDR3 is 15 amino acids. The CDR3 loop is CASSQVPGTDYGYTF. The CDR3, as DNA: TGTGCCAGCAGCCAAGTCCCAGGGACAGACTATGGCTACACCTTC.

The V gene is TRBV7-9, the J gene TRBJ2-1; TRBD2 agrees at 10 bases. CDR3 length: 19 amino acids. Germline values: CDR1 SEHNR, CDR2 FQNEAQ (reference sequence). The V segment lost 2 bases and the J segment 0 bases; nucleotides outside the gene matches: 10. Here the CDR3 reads CASSLLVVPSGSSYNEQFF. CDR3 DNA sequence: TGTGCCAGCAGCTTATTGGTGGTGCCTAGCGGGAGCTCCTACAATGAGCAGTTCTTC.

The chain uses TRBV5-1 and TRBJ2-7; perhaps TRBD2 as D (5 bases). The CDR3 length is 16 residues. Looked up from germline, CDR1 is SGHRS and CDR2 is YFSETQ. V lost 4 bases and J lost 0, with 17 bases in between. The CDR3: CASSPAVRTFSYEQYF. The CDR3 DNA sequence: TGCGCCAGCAGCCCCGCGGTTAGGACTTTCTCCTACGAGCAGTACTTC.

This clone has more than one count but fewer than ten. DNA of the CDR3: TGTGCCGGAAGACAGGGAAGCGCCGGGGAGCTGTTTTTT. Translated, it gives CAGRQGSAGELFF. V gene TRBV19 combines with J gene TRBJ2-2; the match to TRBD1 covers 7 bases. Germline V lookup: CDR1 LNHDA, CDR2 SQIVND (reference sequence). V shed 11 bases, J shed 6 bases, and the junction held 9 bases outside the gene matches. The CDR3 is made up of 13 amino acids.

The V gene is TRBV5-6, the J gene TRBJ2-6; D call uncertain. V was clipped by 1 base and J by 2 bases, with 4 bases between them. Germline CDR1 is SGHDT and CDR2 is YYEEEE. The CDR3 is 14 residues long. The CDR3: CASSLFTGANVLTF. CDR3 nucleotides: TGTGCCAGCAGCTTGTTTACTGGGGCCAACGTCCTGACTTTC.

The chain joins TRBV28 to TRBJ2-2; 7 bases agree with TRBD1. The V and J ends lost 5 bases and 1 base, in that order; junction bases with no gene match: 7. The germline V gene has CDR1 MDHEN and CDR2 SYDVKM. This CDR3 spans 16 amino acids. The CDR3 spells CASSPDRVGNTGELFF. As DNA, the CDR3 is TGTGCCAGCAGTCCAGACAGGGTTGGGAACACCGGGGAGCTGTTTTTT. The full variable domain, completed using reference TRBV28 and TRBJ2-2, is DVKVTQSSRYLVKRTGEKVFLECVQDMDHENMFWYRQDPGLGLRLIYFSYDVKMKEKGDIPEGYSVSREKKERFSLILESASTNQTSMYLCASSPDRVGNTGELFFGEGSRLTVL.

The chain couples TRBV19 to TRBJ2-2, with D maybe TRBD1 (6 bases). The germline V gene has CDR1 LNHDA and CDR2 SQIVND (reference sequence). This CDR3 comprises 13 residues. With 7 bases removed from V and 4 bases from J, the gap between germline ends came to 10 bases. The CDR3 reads CASNGRGTGELFF. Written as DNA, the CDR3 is TGTGCCAGTAATGGCAGGGGCACCGGGGAGCTGTTTTTT.

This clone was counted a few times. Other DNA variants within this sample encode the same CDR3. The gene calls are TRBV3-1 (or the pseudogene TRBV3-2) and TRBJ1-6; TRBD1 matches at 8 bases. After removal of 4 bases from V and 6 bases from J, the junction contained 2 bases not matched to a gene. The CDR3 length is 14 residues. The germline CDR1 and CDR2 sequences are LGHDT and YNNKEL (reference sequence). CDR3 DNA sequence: TGTGCCAGCAGCCCAGGACAGGGTAATTCACCCCTCCACTTT. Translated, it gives CASSPGQGNSPLHF.

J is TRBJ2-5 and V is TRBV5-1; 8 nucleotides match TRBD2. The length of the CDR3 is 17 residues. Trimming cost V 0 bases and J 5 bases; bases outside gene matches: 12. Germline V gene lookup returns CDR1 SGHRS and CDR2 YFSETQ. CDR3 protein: CASSLDGSGNRRETQYF. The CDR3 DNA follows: TGCGCCAGCAGCTTGGATGGTAGCGGGAATAGGAGGGAGACCCAGTACTTC.

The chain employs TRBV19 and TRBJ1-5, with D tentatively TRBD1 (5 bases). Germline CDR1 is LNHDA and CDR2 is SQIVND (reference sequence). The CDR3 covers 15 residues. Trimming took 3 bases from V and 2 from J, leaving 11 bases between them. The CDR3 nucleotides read TGTGCCAGTAGTATCAGGGAAGGGGGCAATCAGCCCCAGCATTTT. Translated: CASSIREGGNQPQHF.

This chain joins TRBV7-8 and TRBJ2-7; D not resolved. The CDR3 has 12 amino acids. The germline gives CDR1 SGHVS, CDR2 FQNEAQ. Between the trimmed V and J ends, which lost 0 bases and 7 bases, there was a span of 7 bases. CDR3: CASSLAYREQYF. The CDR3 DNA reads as TGTGCCAGCAGCTTAGCGTATCGGGAGCAGTACTTC.

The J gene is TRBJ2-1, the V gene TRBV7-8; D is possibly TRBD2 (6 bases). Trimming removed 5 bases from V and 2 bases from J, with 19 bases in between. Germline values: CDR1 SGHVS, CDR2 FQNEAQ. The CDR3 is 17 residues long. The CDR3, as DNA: TGTGCCAGCAGCGGAGATTTGGGACTCCCCGCCTACAATGAGCAGTTCTTC. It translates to CASSGDLGLPAYNEQFF.

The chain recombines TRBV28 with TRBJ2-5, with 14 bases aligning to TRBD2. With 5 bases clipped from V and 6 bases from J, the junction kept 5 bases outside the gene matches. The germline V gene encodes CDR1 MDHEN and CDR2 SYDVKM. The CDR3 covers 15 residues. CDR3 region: CASSRGLAGVKTQYF. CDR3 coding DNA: TGTGCCAGCAGTAGGGGACTAGCGGGAGTCAAGACCCAGTACTTC.

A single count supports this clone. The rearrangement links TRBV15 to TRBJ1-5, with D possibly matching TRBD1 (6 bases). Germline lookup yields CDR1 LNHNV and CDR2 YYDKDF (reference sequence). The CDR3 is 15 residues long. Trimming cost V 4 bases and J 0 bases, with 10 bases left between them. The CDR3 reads CATSMGTLSNQPQHF. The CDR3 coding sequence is TGTGCCACCAGCATGGGGACACTTAGCAATCAGCCCCAGCATTTT.

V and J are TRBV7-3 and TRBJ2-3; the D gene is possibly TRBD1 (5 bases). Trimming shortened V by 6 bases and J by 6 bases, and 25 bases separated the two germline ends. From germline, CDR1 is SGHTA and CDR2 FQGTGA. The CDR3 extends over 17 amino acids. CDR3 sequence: CASRVISGHPKSDTQYF. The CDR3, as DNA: TGTGCCAGCAGAGTAATATCCGGACATCCCAAATCCGATACGCAGTATTTT.

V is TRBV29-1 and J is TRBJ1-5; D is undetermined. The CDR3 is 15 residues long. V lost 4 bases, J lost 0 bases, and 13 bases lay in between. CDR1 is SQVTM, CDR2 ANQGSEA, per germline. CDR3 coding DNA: TGCAGCGTTGTTTACGGTCGGGGTAGCAATCAGCCCCAGCATTTT. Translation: CSVVYGRGSNQPQHF.

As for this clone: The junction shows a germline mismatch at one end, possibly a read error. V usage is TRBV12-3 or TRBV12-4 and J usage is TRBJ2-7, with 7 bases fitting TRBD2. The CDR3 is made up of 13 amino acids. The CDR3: CASSRFGREETGF. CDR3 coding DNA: TGTGCCAGCAGTCGCTTCGGCCGGGAGGAGACGGGCTTC.

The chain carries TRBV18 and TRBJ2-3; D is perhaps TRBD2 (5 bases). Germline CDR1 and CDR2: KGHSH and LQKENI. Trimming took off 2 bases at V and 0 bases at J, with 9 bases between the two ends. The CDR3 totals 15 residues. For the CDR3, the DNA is TGTGCCAGCTCACCAGGTCTAGCTAGCACAGATACGCAGTATTTT. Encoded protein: CASSPGLASTDTQYF. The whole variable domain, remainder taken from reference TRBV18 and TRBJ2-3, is NAGVMQNPRHLVRRRGQEARLRCSPMKGHSHVYWYRQLPEEGLKFMVYLQKENIIDESGMPKERFSAEFPKEGPSILRIQQVVRGDSAAYFCASSPGLASTDTQYFGPGTRLTVL.

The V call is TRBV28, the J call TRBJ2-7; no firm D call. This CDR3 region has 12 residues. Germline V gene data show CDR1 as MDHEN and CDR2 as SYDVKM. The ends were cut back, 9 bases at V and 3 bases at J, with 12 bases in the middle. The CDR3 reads CASSLEDYEQYF. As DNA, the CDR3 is TGTGCCAGTTCTTTAGAAGACTACGAGCAGTACTTC.

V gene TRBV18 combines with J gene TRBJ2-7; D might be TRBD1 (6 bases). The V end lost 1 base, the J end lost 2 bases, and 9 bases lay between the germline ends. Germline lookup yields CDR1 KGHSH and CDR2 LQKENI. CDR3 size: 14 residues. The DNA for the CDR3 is TGTGCCAGCTCACCACGAAGGGACACCTACGAGCAGTACTTC. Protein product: CASSPRRDTYEQYF. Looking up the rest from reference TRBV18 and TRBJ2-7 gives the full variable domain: NAGVMQNPRHLVRRRGQEARLRCSPMKGHSHVYWYRQLPEEGLKFMVYLQKENIIDESGMPKERFSAEFPKEGPSILRIQQVVRGDSAAYFCASSPRRDTYEQYFGPGTRLTVT.

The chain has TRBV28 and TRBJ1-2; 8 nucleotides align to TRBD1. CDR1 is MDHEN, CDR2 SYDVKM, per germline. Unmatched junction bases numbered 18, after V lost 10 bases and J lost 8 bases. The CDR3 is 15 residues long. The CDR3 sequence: CATLTSLTGAGGYTF. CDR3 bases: TGTGCCACCTTGACGTCCTTGACAGGGGCCGGGGGCTACACCTTC.

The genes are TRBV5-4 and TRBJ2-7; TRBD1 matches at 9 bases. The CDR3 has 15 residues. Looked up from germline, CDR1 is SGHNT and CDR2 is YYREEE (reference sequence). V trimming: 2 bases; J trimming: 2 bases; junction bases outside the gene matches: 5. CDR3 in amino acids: CASSFRDRVTYEQYF. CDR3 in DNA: TGTGCCAGCAGCTTCCGGGACAGGGTAACCTACGAGCAGTACTTC.

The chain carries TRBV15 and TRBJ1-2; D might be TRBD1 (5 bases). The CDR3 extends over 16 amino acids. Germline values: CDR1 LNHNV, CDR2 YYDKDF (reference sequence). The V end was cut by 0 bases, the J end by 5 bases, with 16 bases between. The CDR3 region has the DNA TGTGCCACCAGCAGAGAGACAGTTCCCCGCGTATATGGCTACACCTTC. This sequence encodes CATSRETVPRVYGYTF.

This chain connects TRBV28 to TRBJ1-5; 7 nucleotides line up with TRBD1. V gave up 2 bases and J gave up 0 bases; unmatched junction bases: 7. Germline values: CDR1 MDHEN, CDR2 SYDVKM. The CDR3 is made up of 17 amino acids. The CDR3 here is CASSLRGYRGSNQPQHF. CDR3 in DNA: TGTGCCAGCAGTTTAAGGGGTTACAGGGGTAGCAATCAGCCCCAGCATTTT.